The 10 T cell receptor beta chains below were found in one sample sequenced in a study of vaccination and CD4 T cells after COVID-19. For these TCRs, the target antigens are not known. Treatment of the sample: roughly 10-day PBMC culture with coronavirus spike peptide pools or control peptides (ViraFEST assay). Scientists ran DNA taken from cultured CD4+ T cells through the Oncomine TCR Beta short-read assay for sequencing. TCRdb re-called the PCR reads through MiXCR, storing one row per CDR3 protein. The profile shows about 11,000 distinct CDR3 sequences, around 50% of them singletons. The specimen was CD4+ T cells from blood, cultured in vitro. Receptor source: a human donor who had recovered from COVID-19.

The V gene is TRBV6-1, the J gene TRBJ2-1; no definite D call. The CDR3 consists of 13 residues. V was trimmed by 2 bases and J by 7 bases, leaving 9 bases between them. Germline V gene lookup returns CDR1 MNHNS and CDR2 SASEGT. DNA of the CDR3: TGTGCCAGCAGTGAATTGTGGTGGAATGAGCAGTTCTTC. It specifies CASSELWWNEQFF.

V gene TRBV12-3 or TRBV12-4 combines with J gene TRBJ1-6; a weak D match, TRBD1 (5 bases). With 7 bases removed from V and 5 bases from J, the gap between germline ends came to 12 bases. This CDR3 comprises 14 residues. The CDR3 here is CASTPGADNSPLHF. As DNA, the CDR3 is TGTGCCAGCACCCCCGGGGCCGATAATTCACCCCTCCACTTT.

CDR3: CASSETSGRAADYEQYF. DNA of the CDR3: TGTGCCAGCAGCGAGACTAGCGGGAGGGCCGCGGACTACGAGCAGTACTTC. The chain is built from TRBV14 and TRBJ2-7, with TRBD2 matching over 14 bases. Trimming took 5 bases from V and 3 from J; bases not matched to a gene: 9. This CDR3 comprises 17 residues. From germline, CDR1 is SGHDN and CDR2 FVKESK.

The chain couples TRBV20-1 to TRBJ2-1; D not resolved. V lost 2 bases, J lost 5 bases, and 16 bases lay in between. Germline lookup yields CDR1 DFQATT and CDR2 SNEGSKA (reference sequence). The CDR3 has 15 residues. The CDR3 DNA reads TGCAGTGCTAGATATCCGAGTAATTCCCACAATGAGCAGTTCTTC. Translation gives CSARYPSNSHNEQFF.

The V call is TRBV6-2 or TRBV6-3, the J call TRBJ1-1, with D possibly being TRBD1 (6 bases). The V gene lost 7 bases and the J gene lost 1 base, with 16 bases spanning the gap. Per the germline V gene, CDR1 is MNHEY and CDR2 is SVGEGT. CDR3 size: 15 residues. The CDR3 DNA follows: TGTGCCAGCATATCCGGGGGCGCAAGGAACACTGAAGCTTTCTTT. This sequence encodes CASISGGARNTEAFF.

This clonotype was seen a few times. The CDR3 loop is CASSVDRGSTDTQYF. The CDR3 DNA reads TGTGCCAGCAGTGTCGACAGGGGGAGTACAGATACGCAGTATTTT. V usage is TRBV2 and J usage is TRBJ2-3; 9 nucleotides agree with TRBD1. The CDR3 is 15 residues long. The germline V gene encodes CDR1 SNHLY and CDR2 FYNNEI. V was pared by 4 bases and J by 3 bases, with 5 bases of the junction left unmatched.

J is TRBJ2-5 and V is TRBV18; D may be TRBD1 (6 bases). V was clipped by 3 bases and J by 1 base, with 15 bases between them. This CDR3 is built from 16 residues. CDR1 is KGHSH and CDR2 is LQKENI in the germline V gene. The CDR3 nucleotides read TGTGCCAGCTCACCCCGGACAGCCGGCAGCCAAGAGACCCAGTACTTC. Translating gives CASSPRTAGSQETQYF.

The table lists this clonotype with a few counts. The chain recombines TRBV29-1 with TRBJ1-5; TRBD1 matches at 8 bases. This CDR3 comprises 13 residues. J lost 6 bases, V lost 5 bases, and 6 bases had no gene match. Per germline, CDR1 SQVTM and CDR2 ANQGSEA. Written as DNA, the CDR3 is TGCAGCGTTCAGGGGGCTGAGGGTCAGCCCCAGCATTTT. It specifies CSVQGAEGQPQHF.

This chain uses TRBV7-9 with TRBJ1-6; possible D gene TRBD1, 6 bases. Germline V CDR1 and CDR2: SEHNR, FQNEAQ (reference sequence). This CDR3 region has 14 residues. V lost 5 bases, J lost 7 bases, and 12 bases lay in between. This chain's CDR3 is CASSQTGQNSPLHF. In nucleotides, the CDR3 is TGTGCCAGCAGCCAGACAGGCCAAAATTCACCCCTCCACTTT.

The V gene is TRBV6-4, the J gene TRBJ2-7; weak D call: TRBD2 (5 bases). V lost 0 bases, J lost 0 bases, and 6 bases lay in between. This CDR3 region has 14 residues. The germline V gene encodes CDR1 MRHNA and CDR2 SNTAGT. The DNA of the CDR3 is TGTGCCAGCAGTGACTCTAGCGACTCCTACGAGCAGTACTTC. It codes for CASSDSSDSYEQYF.